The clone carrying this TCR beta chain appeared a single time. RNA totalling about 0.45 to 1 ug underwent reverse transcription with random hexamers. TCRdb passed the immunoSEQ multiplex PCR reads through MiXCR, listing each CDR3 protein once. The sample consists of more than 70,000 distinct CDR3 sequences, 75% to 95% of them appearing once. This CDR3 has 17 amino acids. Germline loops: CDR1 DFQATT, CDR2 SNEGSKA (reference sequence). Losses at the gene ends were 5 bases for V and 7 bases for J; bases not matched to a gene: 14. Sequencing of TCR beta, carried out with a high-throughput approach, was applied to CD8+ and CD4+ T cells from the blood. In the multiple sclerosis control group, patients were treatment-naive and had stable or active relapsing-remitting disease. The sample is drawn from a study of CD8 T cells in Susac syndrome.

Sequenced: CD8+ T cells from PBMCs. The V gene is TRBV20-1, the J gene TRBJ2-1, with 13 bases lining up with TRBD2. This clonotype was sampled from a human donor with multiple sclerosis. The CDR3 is CSAFVTGTSGTGNEQFF. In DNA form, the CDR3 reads TGCAGTGCTTTCGTTACCGGGACTAGCGGGACCGGGAATGAGCAGTTCTTC.